These 10 T cell receptor beta chains came from one sample sequenced in a study of cytomegalovirus exposure and HLA in healthy donors. 60 Vbeta and 13 Jbeta primers were used in PCR. Sequencing was performed with immunoSEQ multiplex PCR; in TCRdb, only in-frame clones are kept and a portion is missing. The top ten clones hold 20% to 25% of a sample with about 31,000 clones, around two thirds of them seen once. Sequencing used PBMCs. The receptors shown here come from a man in his fifties or sixties in good health and CMV-seropositive.

This chain connects TRBV7-9 to TRBJ2-1; 9 bases line up with TRBD2. V was pared by 0 bases and J by 5 bases, with 2 bases of the junction left unmatched. CDR3 length: 15 residues. Germline CDR1 SEHNR, CDR2 FQNEAQ (reference sequence). In DNA, the CDR3 is TGTGCCAGCAGCTTAGCCCTAGCGGGAAACAATGAGCAGTTCTTC. Protein sequence: CASSLALAGNNEQFF.

The chain has TRBV5-4 and TRBJ1-6; 7 nucleotides align to TRBD1. CDR3 length: 14 amino acids. Germline-derived CDR1 and CDR2 are SGHNT and YYREEE (reference sequence). V was clipped by 3 bases and J by 7 bases; unmatched bases: 4. For the CDR3, the DNA is TGTGCCAGCAGCTACAGGGGTGCGAATTCACCCCTCCACTTT. Its translation: CASSYRGANSPLHF.

The rearrangement uses TRBV7-2 and TRBJ2-1; 10 bases map to TRBD2. V was clipped by 5 bases and J by 6 bases; unmatched bases: 10. The CDR3 has 16 residues. Germline loops: CDR1 SGHTA, CDR2 FQGNSA. CDR3 amino acids: CASSPNQRGGGNEQFF. The CDR3, as DNA: TGTGCCAGCAGCCCTAATCAGCGGGGGGGAGGCAATGAGCAGTTCTTC.

The chain links TRBV2 to TRBJ1-2; D unclear. Trimming removed 4 bases from V and 1 base from J, with 7 bases in between. In germline, CDR1 is SNHLY, CDR2 FYNNEI. The CDR3 has 13 residues. The CDR3 region is CASSGELNYGYTF. The CDR3, as DNA: TGTGCCAGCAGTGGAGAACTTAACTATGGCTACACCTTC.

The gene calls are TRBV5-1 and TRBJ2-2; 7 positions agree with TRBD2. This CDR3 is built from 14 residues. Germline values: CDR1 SGHRS, CDR2 YFSETQ. Germline trimming cut 3 bases from V and 7 bases from J; bases unmatched to any gene: 6. The CDR3 DNA follows: TGCGCCAGCAGCTACGGGACTAAGAACGGGGAGCTGTTTTTT. Amino acids: CASSYGTKNGELFF.

This clone was counted a few times. The CDR3 spells CASSLAHYEQYF. CDR3 bases: TGTGCCAGCAGTTTAGCTCACTACGAGCAGTACTTC. The V gene is TRBV25-1, the J gene TRBJ2-7, with no clear D. The germline V gene has CDR1 MGHDK and CDR2 SYGVNS. The V end lost 5 bases, the J end lost 3 bases, and 8 bases lay between the germline ends. The CDR3 spans 12 residues.

By frequency in the sample, this clone is medium-sized. V and J are TRBV6-6 and TRBJ2-2; TRBD1 matches at 7 bases. V was clipped by 5 bases and J by 4 bases; unmatched bases: 1. The CDR3 sequence is 13 residues long. Germline V gene data show CDR1 as MNHNY and CDR2 as SVGAGI (reference sequence). CDR3 sequence (DNA): TGTGCCAGCAGTAACAGGGGCACCGGGGAGCTGTTTTTT. Translated: CASSNRGTGELFF.

The DNA of the CDR3 is TGCGCCAGCAGCTTGCATAGAGAAGAGACCCAGTACTTC. Protein product: CASSLHREETQYF. V is TRBV5-1 and J is TRBJ2-5; no clear D gene. The V gene lost 1 base and the J gene lost 3 bases, with 7 bases spanning the gap. The CDR3 consists of 13 residues. The V gene's germline CDR1 is SGHRS and CDR2 YFSETQ.

The rearrangement uses TRBV9 and TRBJ1-6; tentatively, D is TRBD1 (5 bases). Per germline, CDR1 SGDLS and CDR2 YYNGEE. CDR3 length equals 12 residues. The V gene lost 7 bases and the J gene lost 10 bases, with 12 bases spanning the gap. Here the CDR3 reads CASGGGNSPLHF. In nucleotides, the CDR3 is TGTGCCAGCGGGGGGGGAAACTCACCCCTCCACTTT.

The chain couples TRBV5-4 to TRBJ2-7; 7 bases match TRBD1. Germline V lookup: CDR1 SGHNT, CDR2 YYREEE (reference sequence). Trimming took 0 bases from V and 6 from J; bases not matched to a gene: 3. This CDR3 contains 13 residues. As DNA, the CDR3 is TGTGCCAGCAGCTTGGAGGGGGCGGGCGAGCAGTACTTC. Protein sequence: CASSLEGAGEQYF.